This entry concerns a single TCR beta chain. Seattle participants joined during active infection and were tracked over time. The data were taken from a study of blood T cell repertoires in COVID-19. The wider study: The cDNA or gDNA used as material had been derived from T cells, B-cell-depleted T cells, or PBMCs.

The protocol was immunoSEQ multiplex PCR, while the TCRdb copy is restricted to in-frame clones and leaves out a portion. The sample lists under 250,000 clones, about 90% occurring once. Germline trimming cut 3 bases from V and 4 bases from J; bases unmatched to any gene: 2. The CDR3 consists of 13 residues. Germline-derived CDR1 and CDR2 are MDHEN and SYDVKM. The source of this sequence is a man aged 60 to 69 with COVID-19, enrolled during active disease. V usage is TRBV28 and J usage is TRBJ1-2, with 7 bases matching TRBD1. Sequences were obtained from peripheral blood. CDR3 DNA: TGTGCCAGCAGTTTCACAGGGGTCTATGGCTACACCTTC. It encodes CASSFTGVYGYTF.